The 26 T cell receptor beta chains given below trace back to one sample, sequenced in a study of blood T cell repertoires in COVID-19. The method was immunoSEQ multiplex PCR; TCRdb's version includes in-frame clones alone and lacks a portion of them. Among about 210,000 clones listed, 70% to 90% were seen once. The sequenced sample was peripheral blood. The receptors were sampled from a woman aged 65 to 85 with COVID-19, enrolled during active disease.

The CDR3 DNA reads TGTGCCAGCAGCCTGAGGGGGCTAGGCACAGATACGCAGTATTTT. This encodes CASSLRGLGTDTQYF. The V call is TRBV6-2 or TRBV6-3, the J call TRBJ2-3; TRBD1 aligns across 7 bases. CDR1 and CDR2 (germline): MNHEY, SVGEGT. The V gene end was trimmed by 6 bases and the J gene end by 1 base; junction bases not matched to a gene: 7. CDR3 length equals 15 residues.

DNA of the CDR3: TGTGCCACCACGGACAGGGCCTACACTGAAGCTTTCTTT. This codes for CATTDRAYTEAFF. V gene TRBV2 combines with J gene TRBJ1-1; 8 bases agree with TRBD1. The CDR3 consists of 13 residues. The germline V gene has CDR1 SNHLY and CDR2 FYNNEI. The V and J ends lost 10 bases and 3 bases, in that order; junction bases with no gene match: 7.

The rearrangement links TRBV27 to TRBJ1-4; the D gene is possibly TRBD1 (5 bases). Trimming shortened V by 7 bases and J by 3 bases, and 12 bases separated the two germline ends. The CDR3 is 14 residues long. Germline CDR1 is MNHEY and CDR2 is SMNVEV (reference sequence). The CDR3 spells CASKQGFANEKLFF. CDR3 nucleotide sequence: TGTGCCAGCAAGCAGGGTTTTGCTAATGAAAAACTGTTTTTT.

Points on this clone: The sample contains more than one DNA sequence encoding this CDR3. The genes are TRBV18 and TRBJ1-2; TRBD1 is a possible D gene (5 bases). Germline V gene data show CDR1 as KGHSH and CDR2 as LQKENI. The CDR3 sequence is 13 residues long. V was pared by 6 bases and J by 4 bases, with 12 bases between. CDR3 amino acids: CASSQQEGYGYTF. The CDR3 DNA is TGTGCCAGCTCTCAACAGGAAGGCTATGGCTACACCTTC.

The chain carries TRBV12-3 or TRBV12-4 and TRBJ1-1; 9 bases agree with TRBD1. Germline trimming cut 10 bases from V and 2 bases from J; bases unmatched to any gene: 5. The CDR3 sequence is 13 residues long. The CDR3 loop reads CATGQGGNTEAFF. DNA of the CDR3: TGTGCCACGGGACAGGGAGGTAACACTGAAGCTTTCTTT.

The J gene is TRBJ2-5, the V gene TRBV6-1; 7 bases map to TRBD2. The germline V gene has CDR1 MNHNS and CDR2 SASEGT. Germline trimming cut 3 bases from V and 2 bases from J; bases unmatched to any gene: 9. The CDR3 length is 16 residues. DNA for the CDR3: TGTGCCAGCAGTGACCTCGGACGGGAGGCACAAGAGACCCAGTACTTC. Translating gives CASSDLGREAQETQYF.

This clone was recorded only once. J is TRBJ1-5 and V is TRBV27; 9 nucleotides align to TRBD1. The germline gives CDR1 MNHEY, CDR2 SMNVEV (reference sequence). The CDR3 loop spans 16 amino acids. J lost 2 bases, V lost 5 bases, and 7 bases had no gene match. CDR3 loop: CASSPWTGVGNQPQHF. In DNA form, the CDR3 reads TGTGCCAGCAGTCCTTGGACAGGGGTAGGCAATCAGCCCCAGCATTTT.

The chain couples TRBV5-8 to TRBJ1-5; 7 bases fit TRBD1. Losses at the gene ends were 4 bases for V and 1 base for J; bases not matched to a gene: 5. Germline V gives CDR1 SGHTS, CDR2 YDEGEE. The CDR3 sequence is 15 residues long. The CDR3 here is CASSTGDRSNQPQHF. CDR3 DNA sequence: TGTGCCAGCAGCACAGGGGACAGAAGCAATCAGCCCCAGCATTTT.

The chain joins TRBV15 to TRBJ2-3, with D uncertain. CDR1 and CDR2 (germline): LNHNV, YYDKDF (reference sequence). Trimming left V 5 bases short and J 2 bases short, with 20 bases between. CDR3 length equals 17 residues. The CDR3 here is CATSSKSGARHTDTQYF. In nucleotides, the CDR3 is TGTGCCACCAGCTCAAAGTCCGGTGCACGACACACAGATACGCAGTATTTT.

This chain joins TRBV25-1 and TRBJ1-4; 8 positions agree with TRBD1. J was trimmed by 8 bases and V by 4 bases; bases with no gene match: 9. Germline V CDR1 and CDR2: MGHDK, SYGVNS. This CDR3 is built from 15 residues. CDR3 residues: CASSGSRGPLEKLFF. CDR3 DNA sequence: TGTGCCAGCAGTGGATCCAGGGGGCCCCTGGAAAAACTGTTTTTT.

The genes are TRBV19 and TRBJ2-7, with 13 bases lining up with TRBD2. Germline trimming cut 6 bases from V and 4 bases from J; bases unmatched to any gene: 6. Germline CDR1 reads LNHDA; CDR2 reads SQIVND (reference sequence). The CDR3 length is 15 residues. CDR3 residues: CASSSTSGGAYEQYF. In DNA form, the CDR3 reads TGTGCCAGTAGCTCAACTAGCGGGGGGGCTTACGAGCAGTACTTC.

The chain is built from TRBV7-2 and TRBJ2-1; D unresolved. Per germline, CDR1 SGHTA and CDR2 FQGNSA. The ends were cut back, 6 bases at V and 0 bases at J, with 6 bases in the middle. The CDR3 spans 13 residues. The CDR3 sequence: CASRRSSYNEQFF. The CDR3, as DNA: TGTGCCAGCAGGCGGAGCTCCTACAATGAGCAGTTCTTC.

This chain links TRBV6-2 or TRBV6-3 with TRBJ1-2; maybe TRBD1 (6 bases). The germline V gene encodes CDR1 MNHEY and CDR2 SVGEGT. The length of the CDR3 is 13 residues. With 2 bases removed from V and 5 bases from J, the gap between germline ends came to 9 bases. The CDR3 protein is CASSYPGQYGYTF. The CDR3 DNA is TGTGCCAGCAGTTACCCAGGACAGTATGGCTACACCTTC.

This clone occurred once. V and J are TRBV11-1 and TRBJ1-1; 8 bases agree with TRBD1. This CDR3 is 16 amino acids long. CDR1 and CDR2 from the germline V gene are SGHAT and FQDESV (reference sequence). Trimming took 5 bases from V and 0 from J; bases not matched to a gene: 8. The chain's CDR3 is CASSRDRGLMNTEAFF. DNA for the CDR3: TGTGCCAGCAGCCGAGACAGGGGACTTATGAACACTGAAGCTTTCTTT.

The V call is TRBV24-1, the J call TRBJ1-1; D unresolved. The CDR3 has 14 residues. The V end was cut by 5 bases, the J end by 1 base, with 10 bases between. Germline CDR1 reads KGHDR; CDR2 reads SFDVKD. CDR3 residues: CATSGSKGNTEAFF. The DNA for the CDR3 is TGTGCCACCAGTGGGAGCAAAGGGAACACTGAAGCTTTCTTT.

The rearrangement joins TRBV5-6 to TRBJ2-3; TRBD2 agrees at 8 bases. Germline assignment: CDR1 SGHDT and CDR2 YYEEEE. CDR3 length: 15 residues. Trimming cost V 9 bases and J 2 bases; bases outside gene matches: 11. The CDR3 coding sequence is TGTGCCACCTACCTAGCGGGTGGTCCCACAGATACGCAGTATTTT. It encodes CATYLAGGPTDTQYF.

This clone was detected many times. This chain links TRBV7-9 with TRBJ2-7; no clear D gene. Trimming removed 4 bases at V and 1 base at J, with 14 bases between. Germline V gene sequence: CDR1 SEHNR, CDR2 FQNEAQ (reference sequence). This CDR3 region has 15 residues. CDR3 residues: CASSSQIAPSYEQYF. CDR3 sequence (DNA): TGTGCCAGCAGCTCCCAGATTGCCCCTTCCTACGAGCAGTACTTC.

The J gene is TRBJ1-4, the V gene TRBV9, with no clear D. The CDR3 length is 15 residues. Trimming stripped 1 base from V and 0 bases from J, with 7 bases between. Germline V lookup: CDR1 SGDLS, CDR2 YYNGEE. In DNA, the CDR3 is TGTGCCAGCAGCGTATCCCCCACAACTAATGAAAAACTGTTTTTT. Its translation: CASSVSPTTNEKLFF.

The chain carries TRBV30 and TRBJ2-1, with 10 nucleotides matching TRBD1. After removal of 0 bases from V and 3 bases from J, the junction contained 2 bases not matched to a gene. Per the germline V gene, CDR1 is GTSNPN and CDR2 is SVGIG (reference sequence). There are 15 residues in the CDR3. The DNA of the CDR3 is TGTGCCTGGAGTGTCCGGGACAGGGGCTACAATGAGCAGTTCTTC. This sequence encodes CAWSVRDRGYNEQFF.

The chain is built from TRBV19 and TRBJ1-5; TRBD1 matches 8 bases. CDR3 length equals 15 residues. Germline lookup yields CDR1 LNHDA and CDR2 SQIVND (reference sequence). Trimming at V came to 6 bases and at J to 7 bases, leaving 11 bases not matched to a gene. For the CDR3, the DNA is TGTGCCAGTAGCCAAGGGACAGGCGGTAGACAGCCCCAGCATTTT. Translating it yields CASSQGTGGRQPQHF.

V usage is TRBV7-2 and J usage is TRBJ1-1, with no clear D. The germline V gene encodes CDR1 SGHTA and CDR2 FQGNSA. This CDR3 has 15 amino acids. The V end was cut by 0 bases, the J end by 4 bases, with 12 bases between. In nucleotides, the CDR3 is TGTGCCAGCAGCTTAGCTGGCAGACCGGGCACTGAAGCTTTCTTT. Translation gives CASSLAGRPGTEAFF.

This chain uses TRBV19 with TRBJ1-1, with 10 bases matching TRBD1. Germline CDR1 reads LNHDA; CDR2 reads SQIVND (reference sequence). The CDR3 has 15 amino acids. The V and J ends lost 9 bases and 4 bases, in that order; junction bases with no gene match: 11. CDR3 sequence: CASCTGTGVCTEAFF. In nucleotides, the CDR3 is TGTGCCAGCTGTACCGGGACAGGGGTATGCACTGAAGCTTTCTTT.

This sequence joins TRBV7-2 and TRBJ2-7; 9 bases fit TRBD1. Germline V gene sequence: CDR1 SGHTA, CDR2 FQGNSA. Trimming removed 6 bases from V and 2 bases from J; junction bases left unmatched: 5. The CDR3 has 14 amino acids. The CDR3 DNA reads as TGTGCCAGCAGGAATCGACAGGGGGCCTACGAGCAGTACTTC. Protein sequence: CASRNRQGAYEQYF.

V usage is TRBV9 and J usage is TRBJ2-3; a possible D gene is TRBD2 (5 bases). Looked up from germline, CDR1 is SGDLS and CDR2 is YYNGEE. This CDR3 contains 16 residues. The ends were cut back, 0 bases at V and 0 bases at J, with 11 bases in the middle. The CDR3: CASSVVGGGSTDTQYF. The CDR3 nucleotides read TGTGCCAGCAGCGTAGTTGGAGGCGGGAGCACAGATACGCAGTATTTT.

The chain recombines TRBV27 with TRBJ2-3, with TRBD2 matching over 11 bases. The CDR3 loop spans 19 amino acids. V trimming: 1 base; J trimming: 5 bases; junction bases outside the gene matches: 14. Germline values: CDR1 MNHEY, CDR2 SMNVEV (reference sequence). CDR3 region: CASSLYATSGVPGGDTQYF. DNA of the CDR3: TGTGCCAGCAGTTTATACGCGACTAGCGGGGTACCGGGTGGAGATACGCAGTATTTT.

CDR3 bases: TGTGCCAGCAGCTTGGTGGGGGGGCTAGTAGAGACCCAGTACTTC. Protein: CASSLVGGLVETQYF. V is TRBV5-4 and J is TRBJ2-5; tentative D call: TRBD2 (7 bases). The CDR3 extends over 15 amino acids. Germline-derived CDR1 and CDR2 are SGHNT and YYREEE (reference sequence). The V gene lost 0 bases and the J gene lost 4 bases, with 13 bases spanning the gap.